These 28 T cell receptor beta chains came from one sample sequenced in a study of T cells in Graves' hyperthyroidism and ophthalmopathy. The CDR3 regions of TCR beta were amplified from RNA transcripts. TCR CDR3 regions were first amplified by RT-PCR with HTBI primers. TCRdb reprocessed the multiplex PCR reads via MiXCR and lists one record per CDR3 protein. The sample holds 470,000 or so distinct CDR3 sequences, about a fifth seen once. The specimen was blood. These receptors came from a young man with Graves' hyperthyroidism.

This clonotype occurred many times. This sequence joins TRBV19 and TRBJ1-1, with a possible D match to TRBD1 (6 bases). Germline CDR1 is LNHDA and CDR2 is SQIVND (reference sequence). The CDR3 totals 14 residues. V was trimmed by 3 bases and J by 2 bases, leaving 10 bases between them. The CDR3 is CASSMPRGNTEAFF. The CDR3 region has the DNA TGTGCCAGTAGTATGCCCAGGGGTAACACTGAAGCTTTCTTT. Variable domain in full (rest from reference TRBV19 and TRBJ1-1): DGGITQSPKYLFRKEGQNVTLSCEQNLNHDAMYWYRQDPGQGLRLIYYSQIVNDFQKGDIAEGYSVSREKKESFPLTVTSAQKNPTAFYLCASSMPRGNTEAFFGQGTRLTVV.

A single count supports this clonotype. The chain joins TRBV4-3 to TRBJ1-2; the D is unclear. This CDR3 is 15 amino acids long. Germline V CDR1 and CDR2: LGHNA, YSLEER. The germline V and J ends were trimmed by 0 bases and 5 bases, with 13 bases remaining between them. CDR3 bases: TGCGCCAGCAGCCAAGATACGGGCGGGATATATGGCTACACCTTC. It codes for CASSQDTGGIYGYTF.

This clonotype was observed at least ten times. The rearrangement joins TRBV6-5 to TRBJ2-7, with 8 bases aligning to TRBD1. This CDR3 has 15 amino acids. Trimming removed 0 bases from V and 2 bases from J; junction bases left unmatched: 3. Germline assignment: CDR1 MNHEY and CDR2 SVGAGI. The chain's CDR3 is CASSYSRDRTYEQYF. For the CDR3, the DNA is TGTGCCAGCAGTTACTCCCGGGACAGGACCTACGAGCAGTACTTC.

As for this clonotype: The junction departs from the called germline gene at one end, perhaps through a read error. The rearrangement joins TRBV6-1 to TRBJ1-1, with 7 bases matching TRBD1. This CDR3 is 14 amino acids long. From germline, CDR1 is MNHNS and CDR2 SASEGT. The CDR3 reads CASSQDRVGTEAVF. CDR3 coding DNA: TGTGCCAGCAGTCAAGACAGGGTAGGCACTGAAGCTGTCTTT.

This clonotype was observed a few times. The V and J genes are TRBV6-5 and TRBJ2-4, with D unclear. Germline V gives CDR1 MNHEY, CDR2 SVGAGI. With 5 bases removed from V and 0 bases from J, the gap between germline ends came to 11 bases. The CDR3 totals 15 residues. The CDR3 region has the DNA TGTGCCAGCAGTCAGAACAGCCAAGCCAAAAACATTCAGTACTTC. Translating gives CASSQNSQAKNIQYF.

The CDR3 is CASTERGQETQYF. CDR3 sequence (DNA): TGCGCCAGCACAGAGCGGGGCCAAGAGACCCAGTACTTC. The chain combines TRBV5-1 with TRBJ2-5; 7 nucleotides match TRBD2. V was clipped by 6 bases and J by 1 base; unmatched bases: 3. Germline loops: CDR1 SGHRS, CDR2 YFSETQ. The CDR3 spans 13 residues.

This clonotype was detected ten times or more. The rearrangement joins TRBV28 to TRBJ2-7; D is possibly TRBD2 (5 bases). V lost 2 bases to trimming and J lost 7 bases, with 12 bases between them. CDR1 MDHEN and CDR2 SYDVKM come from the germline V gene. The CDR3 sequence is 13 residues long. CDR3 coding DNA: TGTGCCAGCAGTTTAGGCCCCTGGGAGGAGCAGTACTTC. Translated, it gives CASSLGPWEEQYF.

Ten or more counts support this clonotype. This chain connects TRBV12-3 or TRBV12-4 to TRBJ1-3; a possible D gene is TRBD1 (5 bases). The ends were cut back, 5 bases at V and 3 bases at J, with 11 bases in the middle. This CDR3 has 14 residues. The CDR3 spells CASSMTVGGNTIYF. CDR3 in DNA: TGTGCCAGCAGTATGACAGTTGGTGGAAACACCATATATTTT.

The gene calls are TRBV6-4 and TRBJ2-7, with D tentatively TRBD2 (6 bases). This CDR3 region has 13 residues. Per the germline V gene, CDR1 is MRHNA and CDR2 is SNTAGT. V lost 4 bases and J 6 bases, leaving 13 bases between the germline ends. CDR3 in amino acids: CASSGPGLTEQYF. CDR3 DNA sequence: TGTGCCAGCAGTGGTCCGGGACTCACCGAGCAGTACTTC.

This clonotype was seen a single time. The CDR3 region is CASSTPRGVDLIEAFF. The CDR3 coding sequence is TGTGCCAGCAGTACCCCTCGGGGAGTTGATCTCATTGAAGCTTTCTTT. The chain employs TRBV28 and TRBJ1-1, with D unclear. The CDR3 totals 16 residues. V was trimmed by 5 bases and J by 7 bases, leaving 23 bases between them. The germline V gene has CDR1 MDHEN and CDR2 SYDVKM. Combining the CDR3 with reference TRBV28 and TRBJ1-1 gives the whole variable domain DVKVTQSSRYLVKRTGEKVFLECVQDMDHENMFWYRQDPGLGLRLIYFSYDVKMKEKGDIPEGYSVSREKKERFSLILESASTNQTSMYLCASSTPRGVDLIEAFFGQGTRLTVV.

This clonotype has a count of ten or more. The chain employs TRBV30 and TRBJ1-3; 9 bases fit TRBD1. This CDR3 is 15 amino acids long. Germline lookup yields CDR1 GTSNPN and CDR2 SVGIG (reference sequence). V trimming: 2 bases; J trimming: 7 bases; junction bases outside the gene matches: 9. DNA of the CDR3: TGTGCCTGGAGTCCCACCGGGACAGGGTCGAACACCATATATTTT. Translation gives CAWSPTGTGSNTIYF.

This clonotype occurred many times. The chain carries TRBV6-5 and TRBJ1-1; D unresolved. The germline V gene encodes CDR1 MNHEY and CDR2 SVGAGI. V was trimmed by 7 bases and J by 10 bases, leaving 13 bases between them. This CDR3 region has 11 residues. DNA for the CDR3: TGTGCCAGCACCTCTGGGTTTCGAGCTTTCTTT. It codes for CASTSGFRAFF.

This clonotype appeared a few times. This chain links TRBV12-3 or TRBV12-4 with TRBJ2-5; a possible D gene is TRBD2 (6 bases). V lost 5 bases and J 5 bases, leaving 21 bases between the germline ends. The CDR3 has 16 residues. CDR3 in DNA: TGTGCCAGCAGTCAAACCAAGACTAGAGTCGAGGAGACCCAGTACTTC. Residues: CASSQTKTRVEETQYF.

V is TRBV6-1 and J is TRBJ2-7; 9 bases map to TRBD1. The germline CDR1 and CDR2 sequences are MNHNS and SASEGT. The V gene end was trimmed by 1 base and the J gene end by 1 base; junction bases not matched to a gene: 2. The CDR3 sequence is 15 residues long. This CDR3 is CASSEEDRGSYEQYF. CDR3 DNA: TGTGCCAGCAGTGAAGAAGACAGGGGGTCCTACGAGCAGTACTTC.

This clonotype was observed a handful of times. The rearrangement links TRBV6-1 to TRBJ1-6, with D perhaps TRBD1 (6 bases). Germline CDR1 is MNHNS and CDR2 is SASEGT. Between the trimmed V and J ends, which lost 10 bases and 10 bases, there was a span of 20 bases. This CDR3 is 14 amino acids long. CDR3: CANTPRGQDSPLHF. CDR3 in DNA: TGTGCCAACACCCCCAGGGGACAAGACTCACCCCTCCACTTT.

V gene TRBV27 combines with J gene TRBJ2-5; 11 bases line up with TRBD2. J lost 1 base, V lost 6 bases, and 4 bases had no gene match. Germline CDR1 MNHEY, CDR2 SMNVEV (reference sequence). The length of the CDR3 is 15 residues. The CDR3 sequence is CASRLAGAIQETQYF. Written as DNA, the CDR3 is TGTGCCAGCAGACTAGCGGGGGCAATCCAAGAGACCCAGTACTTC.

This clonotype occurred a few times. This chain joins TRBV7-9 and TRBJ2-1; 8 positions agree with TRBD2. V shed 6 bases and J 6 bases; nucleotides not matched to a gene: 10. This CDR3 is built from 15 residues. Looked up from germline, CDR1 is SEHNR and CDR2 is FQNEAQ (reference sequence). In DNA form, the CDR3 reads TGTGCCAGCAGTCCTAGCGGGCGCAGGGGCAATGAGCAGTTCTTC. Amino acid sequence: CASSPSGRRGNEQFF.

This clonotype was counted ten times or more. The V call is TRBV28, the J call TRBJ1-1, with D hard to call. Germline CDR1 is MDHEN and CDR2 is SYDVKM. The CDR3 contains 12 residues. Trimming stripped 6 bases from V and 5 bases from J, with 10 bases between. The CDR3 reads CASSLEKTEAFF. CDR3 nucleotide sequence: TGTGCCAGCAGCTTAGAAAAAACTGAAGCTTTCTTT.

This chain uses TRBV7-9 with TRBJ1-1; D not certain. Germline V gives CDR1 SEHNR, CDR2 FQNEAQ (reference sequence). This CDR3 has 14 amino acids. V shed 1 base and J shed 9 bases, with 15 bases lying between them. The CDR3 is CASSLDLRGLKAFF. The CDR3 region has the DNA TGTGCCAGCAGCTTAGACCTGCGGGGTTTGAAAGCTTTCTTT.

To note about this clonotype: This may come from a read error, since a much larger clone is one base off. The CDR3 is CASGFDPEAAFF. CDR3 bases: TGTGCCAGCGGCTTCGACCCTGAAGCGGCTTTCTTT. V and J are TRBV13 and TRBJ1-1; D is uncertain. From germline, CDR1 is PRHDT and CDR2 FYEKMQ (reference sequence). CDR3 length: 12 residues.

V and J are TRBV7-2 and TRBJ2-7; 10 nucleotides match TRBD2. Losses at the gene ends were 6 bases for V and 6 bases for J; bases not matched to a gene: 2. Germline values: CDR1 SGHTA, CDR2 FQGNSA. This CDR3 is built from 12 residues. Written as DNA, the CDR3 is TGTGCCAGCAGTAGACTAGCGGGCGAGCAGTACTTC. This translates into CASSRLAGEQYF.

This sequence joins TRBV28 and TRBJ2-7; D perhaps matches TRBD1 (6 bases). Trimming shortened V by 4 bases and J by 3 bases, and 13 bases separated the two germline ends. In germline, CDR1 is MDHEN, CDR2 SYDVKM. The CDR3 consists of 14 residues. The CDR3 loop is CASSSTGQSYEQYF. The CDR3 DNA sequence: TGTGCCAGCAGTTCAACGGGACAAAGCTACGAGCAGTACTTC.

By sample share, this clonotype is medium-sized. This sequence joins TRBV12-3 or TRBV12-4 and TRBJ1-1; possible D gene TRBD1, 6 bases. CDR3 length: 11 amino acids. The V end was cut by 10 bases, the J end by 4 bases, with 10 bases between. CDR3 sequence (DNA): TGTGCCACGAAGGGGGGCACTGAAGCTTTCTTT. Translated: CATKGGTEAFF.

The table lists this clonotype with many counts. The chain couples TRBV12-3 or TRBV12-4 to TRBJ1-2; 12 positions match TRBD1. V trimming: 5 bases; J trimming: 7 bases; junction bases outside the gene matches: 5. This CDR3 has 14 residues. The CDR3 is CASSRDRGRSGYTF. The CDR3 DNA reads TGTGCCAGCAGTCGGGACAGGGGGCGAAGTGGCTACACCTTC.

V and J are TRBV5-6 and TRBJ1-1, with D hard to call. Germline values: CDR1 SGHDT, CDR2 YYEEEE. The V and J ends lost 2 bases and 4 bases respectively, with 12 bases between them. This CDR3 is built from 14 residues. The CDR3, as DNA: TGTGCCAGCAGCTTCTACAATCCCGGCACTGAAGCTTTCTTT. It is translated as CASSFYNPGTEAFF.

The rearrangement links TRBV20-1 to TRBJ2-3; D is unresolved. CDR1 and CDR2 (germline): DFQATT, SNEGSKA (reference sequence). The CDR3 covers 11 residues. The V end was cut by 6 bases, the J end by 1 base, with 5 bases between. The CDR3: CSAGGTDTQYF. The CDR3 DNA follows: TGCAGTGCGGGTGGCACAGATACGCAGTATTTT.

About this clonotype: This could be a read error, since a much larger clone is one nucleotide away. The V gene is TRBV12-3 or TRBV12-4, the J gene TRBJ2-7; D is undetermined. CDR3 length: 12 residues. V lost 4 bases to trimming and J lost 2 bases, with 6 bases between them. The CDR3 sequence is CASSWNPYEQYF. The CDR3 coding sequence is TGTGCCAGCAGTTGGAACCCCTACGAGCAGTACTTC.

This clonotype was observed many times. The rearrangement uses TRBV12-3 or TRBV12-4 and TRBJ2-2, with 7 bases identical to TRBD1. The CDR3 totals 13 residues. The trim removed 6 bases at V and 6 bases at J, leaving 4 bases unmatched. Written as DNA, the CDR3 is TGTGCCAGCAGCGCCGGACAGGCCGGGGAGCTGTTTTTT. Translating gives CASSAGQAGELFF.